This T cell receptor (beta chain) was captured by sequencing in a study of CD8 T cells in ankylosing spondylitis. Germline-derived CDR1 and CDR2 are SGHRS and YFSETQ. This CDR3 spans 14 amino acids. Trimming shortened V by 0 bases and J by 4 bases, and 10 bases separated the two germline ends. Study conclusions and caveats: What appeared characteristic of ankylosing spondylitis blood was a TCR beta motif of eight or nine highly homologous variants. Disease-associated clones were reportedly significantly overrepresented in matched ankylosing spondylitis synovial fluid. Clones linked with disease were CD8+ and fairly uncommon in the peripheral blood.

Molecular-barcoded quantitative 5'-RACE produced these TCR beta libraries. TCRdb ran MiXCR on the 5' RACE reads and lists one entry per CDR3 protein. The sample includes about 180,000 distinct CDR3 sequences, 9.8% of them seen just once. Turning to this clonotype: Its matching antigen is unknown.

Material: blood, either unsorted or a sorted T cell fraction (not recorded which). The origin of this receptor is a female donor with ankylosing spondylitis or in good health (not recorded which). The V gene is TRBV5-1, the J gene TRBJ1-2, with no clear D. The CDR3 nucleotides are TGCGCCAGCAGCTTGGCCGGCAAAGCCTATGGCTACACCTTC. Translation gives CASSLAGKAYGYTF. Full variable domain (missing parts from reference TRBV5-1 and TRBJ1-2): KAGVTQTPRYLIKTRGQQVTLSCSPISGHRSVSWYQQTPGQGLQFLFEYFSETQRNKGNFPGRFSGRQFSNSRSEMNVSTLELGDSALYLCASSLAGKAYGYTFGSGTRLTVV.